These T cell receptor beta chains were read from a single sample in a study of cytomegalovirus exposure and HLA in healthy donors. Clones were read by immunoSEQ multiplex PCR, and TCRdb kept only the in-frame ones, dropping some. The table has roughly 120,000 clones, 75% to 85% seen once. The material sequenced was PBMCs. The source of these receptors is a man aged 40-50 years in good health and CMV-seronegative. Both conserved end residues are part of each CDR3. The D gene is left open where the match is weak. Expanded clones are given a class, and other clones once, few, many or no size at all.

j_gene: TRBJ2-1; d_gene: NA; abundance: NA; v_gene: TRBV28; CDR3nt: TGTGCCACTAGACGGCGGGGCCTCTTGAATGAGCAGTTCTTC; CDR3aa: CATRRRGLLNEQFF
j_gene: TRBJ1-5; d_gene: TRBD1; abundance: NA; v_gene: TRBV27; CDR3nt: TGTGCCAGCAGTTTAATTCCTCTCCGTAGGGGGCACGATCAGCCCCAGCATTTT; CDR3aa: CASSLIPLRRGHDQPQHF
j_gene: TRBJ1-2; d_gene: TRBD1; abundance: NA; v_gene: TRBV7-8; CDR3nt: TGTGCCAGCACCCTAGACAGGGAAGGGGGCTACACCTTC; CDR3aa: CASTLDREGGYTF
j_gene: TRBJ2-3; d_gene: TRBD2; abundance: NA; v_gene: TRBV4-1; CDR3nt: TGCGCCAGCAAATGGGGGGGAGCGAGCACAGATACGCAGTATTTT; CDR3aa: CASKWGGASTDTQYF
j_gene: TRBJ1-1; d_gene: TRBD1; abundance: NA; v_gene: TRBV9; CDR3nt: TGTGCCAGCAGCGCCACAGGGGAGAGTAACACTGAAGCTTTCTTT; CDR3aa: CASSATGESNTEAFF
j_gene: TRBJ2-1; d_gene: TRBD2; abundance: NA; v_gene: TRBV5-1; CDR3nt: TGCGCCAGCAGCTTAGGCGGGGGGGCCTACATTGATGAGCAGTTCTTC; CDR3aa: CASSLGGGAYIDEQFF
j_gene: TRBJ1-2; d_gene: NA; abundance: NA; v_gene: TRBV5-6; CDR3nt: TGTGCCAGCAGCTTGGGCGGAATAAGAGGAGGCTACACCTTC; CDR3aa: CASSLGGIRGGYTF
j_gene: TRBJ2-7; d_gene: NA; abundance: NA; v_gene: TRBV9; CDR3nt: TGTGCCAGCAGCGTAGGTGCTATTCCGGGCTACGAGCAGTACTTC; CDR3aa: CASSVGAIPGYEQYF
j_gene: TRBJ1-2; d_gene: NA; abundance: NA; v_gene: TRBV29-1; CDR3nt: TGCAGCGTGGCGGCGCTTGGGGGCCTAGCTAACTATGGCTACACCTTC; CDR3aa: CSVAALGGLANYGYTF
j_gene: TRBJ1-5; d_gene: NA; abundance: NA; v_gene: TRBV21-1; CDR3nt: TGTGCCAGCAATATTACAGGGCTGGGCAATCAGCCCCAGCATTTT; CDR3aa: CASNITGLGNQPQHF
j_gene: TRBJ1-1; d_gene: NA; abundance: few; v_gene: TRBV14; CDR3nt: TGTGCCAGCAGCCAAGATCTTTGGCCCATGAACACTGAAGCTTTCTTT; CDR3aa: CASSQDLWPMNTEAFF
j_gene: TRBJ1-2; d_gene: NA; abundance: NA; v_gene: TRBV14; CDR3nt: TGTGCCAGCAGCCAAGGCCAGGGCTATGGCTACACCTTC; CDR3aa: CASSQGQGYGYTF